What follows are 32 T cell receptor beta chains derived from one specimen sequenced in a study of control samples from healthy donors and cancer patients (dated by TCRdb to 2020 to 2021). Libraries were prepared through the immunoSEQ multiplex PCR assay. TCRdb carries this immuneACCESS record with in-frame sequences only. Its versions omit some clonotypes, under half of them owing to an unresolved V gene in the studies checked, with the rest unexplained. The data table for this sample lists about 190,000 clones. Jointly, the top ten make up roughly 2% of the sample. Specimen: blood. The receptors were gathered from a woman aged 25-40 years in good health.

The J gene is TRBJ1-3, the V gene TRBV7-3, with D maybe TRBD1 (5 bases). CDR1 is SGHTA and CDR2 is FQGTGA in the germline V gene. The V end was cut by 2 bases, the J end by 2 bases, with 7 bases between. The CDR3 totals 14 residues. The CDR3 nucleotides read TGTGCCAGCAGCTTACCAGGGCCTGGAAACACCATATATTTT. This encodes CASSLPGPGNTIYF.

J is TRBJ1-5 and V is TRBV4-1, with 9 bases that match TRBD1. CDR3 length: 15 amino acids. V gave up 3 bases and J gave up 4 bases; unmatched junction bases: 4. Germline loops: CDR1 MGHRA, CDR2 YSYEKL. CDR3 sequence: CASSQGTGTNQPQHF. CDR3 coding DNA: TGCGCCAGCAGCCAGGGGACAGGGACTAATCAGCCCCAGCATTTT.

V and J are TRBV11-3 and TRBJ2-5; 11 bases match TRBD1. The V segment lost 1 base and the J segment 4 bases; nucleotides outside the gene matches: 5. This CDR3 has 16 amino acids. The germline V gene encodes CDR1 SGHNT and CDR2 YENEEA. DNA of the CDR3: TGTGCCAGCAGCTTAGTTGGACAGGGGGCGAGAGAGACCCAGTACTTC. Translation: CASSLVGQGARETQYF.

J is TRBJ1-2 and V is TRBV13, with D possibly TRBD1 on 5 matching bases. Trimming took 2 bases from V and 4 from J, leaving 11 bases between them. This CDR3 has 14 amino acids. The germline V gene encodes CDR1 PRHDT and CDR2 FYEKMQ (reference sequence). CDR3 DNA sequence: TGTGCCAGCAGCTTAATACAGGCGACCTATGGCTACACCTTC. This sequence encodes CASSLIQATYGYTF.

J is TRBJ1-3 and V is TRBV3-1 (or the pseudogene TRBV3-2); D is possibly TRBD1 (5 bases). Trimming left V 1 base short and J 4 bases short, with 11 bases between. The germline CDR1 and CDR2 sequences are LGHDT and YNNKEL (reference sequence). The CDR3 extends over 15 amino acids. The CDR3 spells CASSQVGGPGNTIYF. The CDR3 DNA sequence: TGTGCCAGCAGCCAAGTGGGGGGACCGGGAAACACCATATATTTT.

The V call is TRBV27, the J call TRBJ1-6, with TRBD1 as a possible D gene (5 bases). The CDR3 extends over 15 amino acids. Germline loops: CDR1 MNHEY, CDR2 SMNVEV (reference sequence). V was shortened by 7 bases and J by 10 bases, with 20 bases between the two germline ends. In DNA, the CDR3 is TGTGCCAGCATAAGATGGAGGGGTCGGGACTCACCCCTCCACTTT. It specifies CASIRWRGRDSPLHF.

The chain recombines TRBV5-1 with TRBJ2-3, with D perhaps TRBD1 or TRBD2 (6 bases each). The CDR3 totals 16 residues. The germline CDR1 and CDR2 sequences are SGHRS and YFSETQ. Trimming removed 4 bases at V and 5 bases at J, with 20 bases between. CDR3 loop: CASSRGSGAQLDTQYF. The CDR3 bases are TGCGCCAGCAGCCGAGGATCGGGGGCGCAACTAGATACGCAGTATTTT.

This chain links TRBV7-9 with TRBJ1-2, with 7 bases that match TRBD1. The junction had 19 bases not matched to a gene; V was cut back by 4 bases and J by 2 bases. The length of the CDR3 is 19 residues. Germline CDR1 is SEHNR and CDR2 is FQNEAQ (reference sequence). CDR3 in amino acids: CASSSQPHRGEGGNYGYTF. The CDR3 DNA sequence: TGTGCCAGCAGCTCGCAACCTCACAGGGGCGAAGGGGGAAACTATGGCTACACCTTC.

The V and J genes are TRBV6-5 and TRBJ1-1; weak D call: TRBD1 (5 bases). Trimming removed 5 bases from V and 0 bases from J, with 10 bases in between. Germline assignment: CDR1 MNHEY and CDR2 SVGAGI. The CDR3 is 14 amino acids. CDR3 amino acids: CASSLRQMNTEAFF. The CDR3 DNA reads TGTGCCAGCAGTCTGCGACAGATGAACACTGAAGCTTTCTTT.

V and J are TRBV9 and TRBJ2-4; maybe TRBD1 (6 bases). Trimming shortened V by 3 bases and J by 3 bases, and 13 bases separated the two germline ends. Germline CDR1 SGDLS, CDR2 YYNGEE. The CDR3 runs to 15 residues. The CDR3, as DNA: TGTGCCAGCAGCGAAGGGGGTGGCGGCAAAAACATTCAGTACTTC. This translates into CASSEGGGGKNIQYF.

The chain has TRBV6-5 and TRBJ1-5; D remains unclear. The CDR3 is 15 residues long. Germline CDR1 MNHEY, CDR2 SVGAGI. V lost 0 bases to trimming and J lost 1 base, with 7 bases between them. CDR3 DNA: TGTGCCAGCAGTTACTCCAGCCTGAGCAATCAGCCCCAGCATTTT. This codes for CASSYSSLSNQPQHF.

For the CDR3, the DNA is TGTGCCAGCAGTTTATGGATTGATCCCCAAGGCGGGGGGCAAGAGACCCAGTACTTC. The encoded protein is CASSLWIDPQGGGQETQYF. The rearrangement joins TRBV28 to TRBJ2-5; 8 nucleotides match TRBD2. V dropped 0 bases and J dropped 2; count of bases not matched to a gene: 14. The CDR3 is made up of 19 amino acids. CDR1 and CDR2 (germline): MDHEN, SYDVKM.

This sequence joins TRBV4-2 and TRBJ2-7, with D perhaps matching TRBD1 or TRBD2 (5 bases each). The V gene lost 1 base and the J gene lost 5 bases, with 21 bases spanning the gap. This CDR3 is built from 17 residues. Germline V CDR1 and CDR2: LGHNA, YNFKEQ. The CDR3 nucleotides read TGTGCCAGCAGCCAAGCTGGGGTTGGGGCAGGGAGCGACGAGCAGTACTTC. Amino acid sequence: CASSQAGVGAGSDEQYF.

CDR3 sequence: CASSYTVNTEAFF. In DNA, the CDR3 is TGTGCCAGCAGTTACACGGTGAACACTGAAGCTTTCTTT. The chain recombines TRBV6-5 with TRBJ1-1; no firm D call. V lost 2 bases and J 0 bases, leaving 4 bases between the germline ends. Germline V CDR1 and CDR2: MNHEY, SVGAGI. This CDR3 is built from 13 residues.

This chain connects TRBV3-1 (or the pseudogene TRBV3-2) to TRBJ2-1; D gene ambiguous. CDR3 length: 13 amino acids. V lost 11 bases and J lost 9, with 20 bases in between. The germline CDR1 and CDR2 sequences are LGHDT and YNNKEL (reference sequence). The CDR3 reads CAVQGPDPSEQFF. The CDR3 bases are TGTGCCGTACAAGGCCCAGACCCCAGTGAGCAGTTCTTC.

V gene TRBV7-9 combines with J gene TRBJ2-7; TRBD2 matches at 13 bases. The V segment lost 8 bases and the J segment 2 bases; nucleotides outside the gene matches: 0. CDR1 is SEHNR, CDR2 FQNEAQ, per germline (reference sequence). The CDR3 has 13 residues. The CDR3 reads CASGLAGAYEQYF. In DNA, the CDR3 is TGTGCCAGCGGACTAGCGGGAGCCTACGAGCAGTACTTC.

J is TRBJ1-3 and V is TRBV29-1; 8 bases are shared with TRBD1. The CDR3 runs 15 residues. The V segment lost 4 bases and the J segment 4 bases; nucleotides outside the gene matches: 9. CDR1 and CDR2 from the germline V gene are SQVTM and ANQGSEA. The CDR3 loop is CSVGGQGVSGNTIYF. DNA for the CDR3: TGCAGCGTTGGAGGACAGGGAGTCTCCGGAAACACCATATATTTT.

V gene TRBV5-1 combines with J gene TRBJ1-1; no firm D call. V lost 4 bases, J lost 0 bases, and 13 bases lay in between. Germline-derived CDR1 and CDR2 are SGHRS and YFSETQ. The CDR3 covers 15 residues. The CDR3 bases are TGCGCCAGCAGCATCCTTGGGAATCTGAACACTGAAGCTTTCTTT. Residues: CASSILGNLNTEAFF.

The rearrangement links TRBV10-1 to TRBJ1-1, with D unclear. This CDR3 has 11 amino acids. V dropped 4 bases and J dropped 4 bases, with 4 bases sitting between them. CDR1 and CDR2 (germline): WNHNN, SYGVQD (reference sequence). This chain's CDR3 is CASSVGTEAFF. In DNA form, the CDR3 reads TGCGCCAGCAGTGTGGGCACTGAAGCTTTCTTT.

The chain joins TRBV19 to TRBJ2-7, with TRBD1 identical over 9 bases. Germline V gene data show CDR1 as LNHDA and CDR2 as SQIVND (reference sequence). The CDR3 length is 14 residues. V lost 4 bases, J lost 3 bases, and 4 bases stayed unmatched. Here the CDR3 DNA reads TGTGCCAGTAGTAGGGGACAGGGATACTACGAGCAGTACTTC. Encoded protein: CASSRGQGYYEQYF.

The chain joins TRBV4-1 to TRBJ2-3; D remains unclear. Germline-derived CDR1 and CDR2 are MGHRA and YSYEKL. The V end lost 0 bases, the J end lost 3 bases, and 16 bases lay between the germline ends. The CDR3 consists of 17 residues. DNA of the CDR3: TGCGCCAGCAGCCAAGAGGTAGGCAGAGGTGGGACAGATACGCAGTATTTT. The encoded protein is CASSQEVGRGGTDTQYF.

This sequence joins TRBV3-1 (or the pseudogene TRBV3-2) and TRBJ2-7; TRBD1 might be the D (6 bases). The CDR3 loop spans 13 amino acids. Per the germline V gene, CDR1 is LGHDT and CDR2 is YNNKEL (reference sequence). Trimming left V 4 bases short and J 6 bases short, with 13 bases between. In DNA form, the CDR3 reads TGTGCCAGCAGCCGGGGGCTTACTACCGAGCAGTACTTC. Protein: CASSRGLTTEQYF.

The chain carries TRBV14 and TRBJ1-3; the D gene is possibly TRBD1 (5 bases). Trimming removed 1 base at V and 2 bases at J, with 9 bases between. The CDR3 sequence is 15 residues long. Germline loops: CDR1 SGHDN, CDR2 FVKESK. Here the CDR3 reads CASSQVRGAGNTIYF. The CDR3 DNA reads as TGTGCCAGCAGCCAAGTGAGAGGGGCTGGAAACACCATATATTTT.

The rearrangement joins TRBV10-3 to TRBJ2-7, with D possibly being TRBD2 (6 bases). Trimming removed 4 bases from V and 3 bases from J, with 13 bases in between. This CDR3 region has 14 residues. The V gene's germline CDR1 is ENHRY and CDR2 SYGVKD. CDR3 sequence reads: CAISGGTLGYEQYF. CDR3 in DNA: TGTGCCATCAGTGGGGGGACTTTGGGCTACGAGCAGTACTTC.

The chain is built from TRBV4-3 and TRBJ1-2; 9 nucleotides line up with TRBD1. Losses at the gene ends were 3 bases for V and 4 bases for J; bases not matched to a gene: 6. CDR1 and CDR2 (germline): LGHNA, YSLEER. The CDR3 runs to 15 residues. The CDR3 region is CASSQGTGLAYGYTF. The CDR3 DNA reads TGCGCCAGCAGCCAGGGGACAGGGCTCGCCTATGGCTACACCTTC.

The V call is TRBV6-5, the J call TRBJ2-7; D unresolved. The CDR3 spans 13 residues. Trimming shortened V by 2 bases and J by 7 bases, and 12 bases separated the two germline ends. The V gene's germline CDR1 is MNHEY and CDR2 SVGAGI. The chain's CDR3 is CASSYRPSREQYF. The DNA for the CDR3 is TGTGCCAGCAGTTACCGACCATCACGGGAGCAGTACTTC.

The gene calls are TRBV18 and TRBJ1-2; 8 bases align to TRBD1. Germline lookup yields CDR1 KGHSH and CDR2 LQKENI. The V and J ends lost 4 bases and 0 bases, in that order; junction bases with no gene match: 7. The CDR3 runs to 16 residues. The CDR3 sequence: CASSRQGTGANYGYTF. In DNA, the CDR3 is TGTGCCAGCTCACGACAGGGGACGGGAGCTAACTATGGCTACACCTTC.

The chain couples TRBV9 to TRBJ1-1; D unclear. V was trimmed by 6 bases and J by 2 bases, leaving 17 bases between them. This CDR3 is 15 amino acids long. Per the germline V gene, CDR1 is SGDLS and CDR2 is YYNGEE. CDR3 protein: CASTHYQYANTEAFF. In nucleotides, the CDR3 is TGTGCCAGCACTCATTATCAGTACGCCAACACTGAAGCTTTCTTT.

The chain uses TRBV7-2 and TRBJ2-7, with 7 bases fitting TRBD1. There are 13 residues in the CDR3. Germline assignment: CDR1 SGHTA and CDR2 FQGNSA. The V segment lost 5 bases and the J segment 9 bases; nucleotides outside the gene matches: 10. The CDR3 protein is CASSPDRALRQYF. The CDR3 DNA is TGTGCCAGCAGCCCTGACAGGGCTTTGAGGCAGTACTTC.

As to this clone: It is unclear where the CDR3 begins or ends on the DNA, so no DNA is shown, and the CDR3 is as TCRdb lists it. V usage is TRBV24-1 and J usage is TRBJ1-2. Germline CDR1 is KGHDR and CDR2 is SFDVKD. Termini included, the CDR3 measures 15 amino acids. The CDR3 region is CATSVPGTSIDGYTF.

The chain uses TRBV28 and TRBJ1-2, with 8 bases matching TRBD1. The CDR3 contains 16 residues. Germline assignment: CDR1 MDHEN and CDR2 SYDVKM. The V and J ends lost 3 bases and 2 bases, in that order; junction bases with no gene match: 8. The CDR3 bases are TGTGCCAGCAGTTTCATGCCCCGGGACAGGAACTATGGCTACACCTTC. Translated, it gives CASSFMPRDRNYGYTF.

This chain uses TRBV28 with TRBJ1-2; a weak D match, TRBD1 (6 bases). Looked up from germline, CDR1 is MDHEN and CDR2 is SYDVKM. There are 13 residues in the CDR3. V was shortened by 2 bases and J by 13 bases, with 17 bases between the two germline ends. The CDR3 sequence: CASSLDRPIVSTF. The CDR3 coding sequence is TGTGCCAGCAGTTTAGACAGGCCCATAGTATCCACCTTC.